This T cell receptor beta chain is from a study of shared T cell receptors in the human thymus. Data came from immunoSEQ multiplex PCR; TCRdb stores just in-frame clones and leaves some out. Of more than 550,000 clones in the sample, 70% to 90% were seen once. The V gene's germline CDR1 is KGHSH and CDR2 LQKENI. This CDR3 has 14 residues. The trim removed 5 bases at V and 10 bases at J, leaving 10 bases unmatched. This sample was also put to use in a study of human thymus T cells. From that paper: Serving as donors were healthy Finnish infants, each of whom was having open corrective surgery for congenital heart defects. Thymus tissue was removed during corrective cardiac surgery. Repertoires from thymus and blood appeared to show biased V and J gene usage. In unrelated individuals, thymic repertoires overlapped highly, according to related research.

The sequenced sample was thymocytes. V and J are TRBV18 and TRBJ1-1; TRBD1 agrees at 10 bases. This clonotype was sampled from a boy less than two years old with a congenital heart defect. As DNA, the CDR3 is TGTGCCAGCTCATCAGGGGACAGGGGAGAAGGAGCTTTCTTT. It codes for CASSSGDRGEGAFF.